The entry below gives a single T cell receptor (beta chain) sequence along with its context. The antigen is unknown. Sampled while nominally healthy, donors likely had unrecorded immune exposures. The data stem from a study of cytomegalovirus exposure and HLA in healthy donors. Primers for the PCR totalled 60 Vbeta and 13 Jbeta. Sequenced by immunoSEQ multiplex PCR; TCRdb stores in-frame clones only, minus some. Among over 120,000 clones listed, 75% to 90% were seen once. The V gene's germline CDR1 is SGDLS and CDR2 YYNGEE. This CDR3 has 19 residues. The V gene end was trimmed by 4 bases and the J gene end by 0 bases; junction bases not matched to a gene: 14. Findings of the study overall: A later analysis linked a missense variant in DCLRE1C to the trimming of TCR beta V and J genes. Later analysis showed most CMV-associated TCR beta chains appearing HLA-restricted.

The receptor was derived from a man aged 35 to 55 in good health and CMV-seronegative. The sequenced material came from PBMCs. This chain joins TRBV9 and TRBJ1-1; 11 bases match TRBD1. The CDR3 loop is CASSRSGQGASGMNTEAFF. The CDR3 DNA sequence: TGTGCCAGCAGCCGATCCGGACAGGGGGCTTCGGGCATGAACACTGAAGCTTTCTTT. Using reference TRBV9 and TRBJ1-1 for the parts outside the CDR3, the full variable domain is DSGVTQTPKHLITATGQRVTLRCSPRSGDLSVYWYQQSLDQGLQFLIQYYNGEERAKGNILERFSAQQFPDLHSELNLSSLELGDSALYFCASSRSGQGASGMNTEAFFGQGTRLTVV.